One sample yielded the 5 T cell receptor beta chains listed below, sequenced in a study of shared clonotypes between healthy human individuals. The repertoire was sequenced with immunoSEQ multiplex PCR; TCRdb's copy has only in-frame clones and lacks some. The sample gives over 850,000 clones, 75% to 85% of which show up once; under 0.65% is in the top ten. Sequenced input: memory CD4+ T cells from PBMCs. The subset denotes: CD45RA-negative fraction. The receptor set was obtained from a man in his late teens or twenties in good health. Some clones in this sample may be carry-over from other donors' samples.

The V call is TRBV10-3, the J call TRBJ1-3; a weak D match, TRBD1 (5 bases). Germline V gives CDR1 ENHRY, CDR2 SYGVKD. There are 14 residues in the CDR3. Deletions cut 4 bases from V and 4 bases from J, with 11 bases between. The DNA of the CDR3 is TGTGCCATCAGTGGAGGGGCCGGAGGAAACACCATATATTTT. Translated, it gives CAISGGAGGNTIYF.

This sequence joins TRBV7-7 and TRBJ1-1, with D unclear. V was pared by 5 bases and J by 3 bases, with 10 bases between. Germline V CDR1 and CDR2: SSHAT, FNYEAQ (reference sequence). The length of the CDR3 is 13 residues. The CDR3 here is CASSNTVYTEAFF. CDR3 nucleotides: TGTGCCAGCAGCAACACGGTTTACACTGAAGCTTTCTTT.

The genes are TRBV6-1 and TRBJ2-2; a weak D match, TRBD1 (5 bases). Germline V gives CDR1 MNHNS, CDR2 SASEGT. Trimming cost V 0 bases and J 6 bases, with 11 bases left between them. The CDR3 totals 15 residues. The CDR3 sequence is CASSEASGMAGELFF. CDR3 coding DNA: TGTGCCAGCAGTGAAGCGTCAGGGATGGCCGGGGAGCTGTTTTTT.

The rearrangement uses TRBV7-7 and TRBJ2-3, with TRBD2 matching over 10 bases. Germline trimming cut 5 bases from V and 4 bases from J; bases unmatched to any gene: 9. The CDR3 is 16 amino acids. Germline V gene sequence: CDR1 SSHAT, CDR2 FNYEAQ (reference sequence). This chain's CDR3 is CASSPSGRAGADTQYF. Written as DNA, the CDR3 is TGTGCCAGCAGCCCAAGCGGGAGGGCCGGAGCAGATACGCAGTATTTT.

The chain is built from TRBV5-4 and TRBJ1-1; D uncertain. The V gene lost 5 bases and the J gene lost 0 bases, with 8 bases spanning the gap. The CDR3 totals 13 residues. CDR1 SGHNT and CDR2 YYREEE come from the germline V gene (reference sequence). The CDR3 reads CASSVELNTEAFF. In DNA form, the CDR3 reads TGTGCCAGCAGTGTGGAGCTGAACACTGAAGCTTTCTTT.